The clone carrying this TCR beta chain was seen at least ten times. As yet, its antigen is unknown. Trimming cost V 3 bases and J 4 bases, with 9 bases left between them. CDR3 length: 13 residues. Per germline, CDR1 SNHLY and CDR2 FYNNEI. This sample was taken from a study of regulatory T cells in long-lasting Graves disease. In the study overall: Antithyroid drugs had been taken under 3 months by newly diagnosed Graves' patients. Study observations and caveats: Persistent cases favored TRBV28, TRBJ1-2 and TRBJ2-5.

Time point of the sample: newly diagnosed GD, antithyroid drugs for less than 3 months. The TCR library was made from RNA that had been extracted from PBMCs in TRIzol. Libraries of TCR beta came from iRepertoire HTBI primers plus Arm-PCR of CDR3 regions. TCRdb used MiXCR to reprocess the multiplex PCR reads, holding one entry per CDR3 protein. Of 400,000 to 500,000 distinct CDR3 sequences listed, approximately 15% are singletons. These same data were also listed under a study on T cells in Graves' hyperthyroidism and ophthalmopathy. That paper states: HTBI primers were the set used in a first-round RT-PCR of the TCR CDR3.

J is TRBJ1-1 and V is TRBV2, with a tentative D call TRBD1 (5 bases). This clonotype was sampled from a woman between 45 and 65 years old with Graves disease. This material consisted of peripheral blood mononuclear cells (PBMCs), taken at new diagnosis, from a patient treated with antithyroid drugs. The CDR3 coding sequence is TGTGCCAGCAGTGATCGTGGGGGCACTGAAGCTTTCTTT. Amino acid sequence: CASSDRGGTEAFF.